This T cell receptor beta chain was obtained from a study of cytomegalovirus exposure and HLA in healthy donors. Primers: 60 Vbeta forward and 13 Jbeta reverse. Profiled with immunoSEQ multiplex PCR; TCRdb holds only in-frame clones, not every one. The repertoire holds more than 95,000 clones, with roughly 80% as singletons. This clone was observed a handful of times. Germline V CDR1 and CDR2: SGHVS, FQNEAQ. This CDR3 is built from 17 residues. With 0 bases clipped from V and 2 bases from J, the junction kept 6 bases outside the gene matches. The clonotype was recovered from a man in his thirties or forties in good health and CMV-seropositive. The chain is built from TRBV7-8 and TRBJ2-5; 10 positions agree with TRBD2. Sequenced: PBMCs. CDR3 nucleotide sequence: TGTGCCAGCAGCTTAGCGGTACTAGCGGGGAAACAAGAGACCCAGTACTTC. This encodes CASSLAVLAGKQETQYF.